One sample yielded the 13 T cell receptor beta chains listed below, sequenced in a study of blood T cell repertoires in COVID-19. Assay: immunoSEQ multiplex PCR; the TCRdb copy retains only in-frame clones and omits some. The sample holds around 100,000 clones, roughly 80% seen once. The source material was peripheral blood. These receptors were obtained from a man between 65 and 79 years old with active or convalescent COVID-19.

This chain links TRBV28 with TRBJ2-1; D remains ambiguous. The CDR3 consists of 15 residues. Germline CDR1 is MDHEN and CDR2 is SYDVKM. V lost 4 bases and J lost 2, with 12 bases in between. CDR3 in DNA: TGTGCCAGCAGTTCCCCTACTACCCCCTACAATGAGCAGTTCTTC. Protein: CASSSPTTPYNEQFF. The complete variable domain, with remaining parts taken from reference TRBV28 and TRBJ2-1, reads DVKVTQSSRYLVKRTGEKVFLECVQDMDHENMFWYRQDPGLGLRLIYFSYDVKMKEKGDIPEGYSVSREKKERFSLILESASTNQTSMYLCASSSPTTPYNEQFFGPGTRLTVL.

CDR3 loop: CASDKDRGPLSDNPAPPDTQYF. In DNA form, the CDR3 reads TGTGCTAGTGATAAGGACAGGGGGCCCCTTAGCGACAATCCTGCTCCACCAGATACGCAGTATTTT. The rearrangement joins TRBV12-5 to TRBJ2-3, with 11 nucleotides matching TRBD1. V shed 7 bases and J 4 bases; nucleotides not matched to a gene: 28. CDR1 is LGHNT, CDR2 FRNRAP, per germline. CDR3 length: 22 amino acids.

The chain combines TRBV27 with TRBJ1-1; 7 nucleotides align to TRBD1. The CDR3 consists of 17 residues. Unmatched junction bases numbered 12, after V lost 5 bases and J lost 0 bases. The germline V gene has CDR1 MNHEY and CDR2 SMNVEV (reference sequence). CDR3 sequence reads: CASSTGQVASMNTEAFF. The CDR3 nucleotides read TGTGCCAGCAGTACCGGACAGGTTGCTTCTATGAACACTGAAGCTTTCTTT.

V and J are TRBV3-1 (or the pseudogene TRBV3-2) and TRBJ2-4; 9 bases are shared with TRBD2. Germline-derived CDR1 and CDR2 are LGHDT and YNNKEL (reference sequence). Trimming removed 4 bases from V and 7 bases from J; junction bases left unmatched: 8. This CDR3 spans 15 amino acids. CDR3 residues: CASSPGLAPSNIQYF. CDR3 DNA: TGTGCCAGCAGCCCGGGACTAGCACCGTCGAACATTCAGTACTTC.

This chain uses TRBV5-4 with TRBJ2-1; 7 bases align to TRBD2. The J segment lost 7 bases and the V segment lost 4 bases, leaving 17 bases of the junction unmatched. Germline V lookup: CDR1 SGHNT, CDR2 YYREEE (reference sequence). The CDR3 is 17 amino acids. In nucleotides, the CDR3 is TGTGCCAGCAGCCGACCGATTCGACTAGCCGGAGATAATGAGCAGTTCTTC. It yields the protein CASSRPIRLAGDNEQFF.

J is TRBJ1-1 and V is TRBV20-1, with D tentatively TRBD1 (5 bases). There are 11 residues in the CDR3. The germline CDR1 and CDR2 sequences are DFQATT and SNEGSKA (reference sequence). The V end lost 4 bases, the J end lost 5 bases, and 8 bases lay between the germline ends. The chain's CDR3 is CSANRGTEAFF. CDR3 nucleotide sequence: TGCAGTGCTAATCGGGGGACTGAAGCTTTCTTT.

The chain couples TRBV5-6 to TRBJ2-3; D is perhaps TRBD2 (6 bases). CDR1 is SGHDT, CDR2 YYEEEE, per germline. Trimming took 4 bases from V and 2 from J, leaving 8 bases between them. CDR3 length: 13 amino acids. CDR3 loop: CASSEGLTDTQYF. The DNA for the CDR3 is TGTGCCAGCAGCGAGGGACTCACAGATACGCAGTATTTT.

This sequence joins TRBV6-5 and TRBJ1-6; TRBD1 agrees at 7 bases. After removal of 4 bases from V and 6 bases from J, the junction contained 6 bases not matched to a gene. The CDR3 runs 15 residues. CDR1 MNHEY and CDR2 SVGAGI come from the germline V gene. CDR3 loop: CASSSDRVPNSPLHF. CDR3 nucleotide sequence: TGTGCCAGCAGTTCCGACAGGGTCCCTAATTCACCCCTCCACTTT.

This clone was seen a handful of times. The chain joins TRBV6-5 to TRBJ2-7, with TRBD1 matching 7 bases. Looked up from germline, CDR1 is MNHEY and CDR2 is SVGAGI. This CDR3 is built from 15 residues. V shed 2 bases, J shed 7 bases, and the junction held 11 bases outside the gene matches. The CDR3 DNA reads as TGTGCCAGCAGTTACGACGGGACAGCTATGGGGGAGCAGTACTTC. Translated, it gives CASSYDGTAMGEQYF.

The CDR3 region has the DNA TGTGCCAGCAGCGTAACTAGCGACGGCACAGATACGCAGTATTTT. Translating gives CASSVTSDGTDTQYF. The chain couples TRBV7-2 to TRBJ2-3, with 7 bases identical to TRBD2. From germline, CDR1 is SGHTA and CDR2 FQGNSA. Trimming at V came to 5 bases and at J to 1 base, leaving 6 bases not matched to a gene. The CDR3 runs 15 residues.

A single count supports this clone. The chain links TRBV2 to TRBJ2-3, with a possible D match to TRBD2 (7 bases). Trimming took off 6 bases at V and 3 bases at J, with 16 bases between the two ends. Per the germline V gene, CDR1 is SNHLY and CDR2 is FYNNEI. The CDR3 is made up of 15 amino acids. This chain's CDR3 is CASRAAGAQTDTQYF. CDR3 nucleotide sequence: TGTGCCAGCAGAGCCGCGGGGGCGCAGACAGATACGCAGTATTTT.

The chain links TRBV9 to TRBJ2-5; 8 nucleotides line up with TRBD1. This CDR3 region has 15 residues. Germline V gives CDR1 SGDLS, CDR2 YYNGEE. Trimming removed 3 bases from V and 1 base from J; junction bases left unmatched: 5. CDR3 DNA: TGTGCCAGCAGCGCCGCCGGGACAGGCCAAGAGACCCAGTACTTC. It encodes CASSAAGTGQETQYF. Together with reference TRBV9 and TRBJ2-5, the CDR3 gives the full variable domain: DSGVTQTPKHLITATGQRVTLRCSPRSGDLSVYWYQQSLDQGLQFLIQYYNGEERAKGNILERFSAQQFPDLHSELNLSSLELGDSALYFCASSAAGTGQETQYFGPGTRLLVL.

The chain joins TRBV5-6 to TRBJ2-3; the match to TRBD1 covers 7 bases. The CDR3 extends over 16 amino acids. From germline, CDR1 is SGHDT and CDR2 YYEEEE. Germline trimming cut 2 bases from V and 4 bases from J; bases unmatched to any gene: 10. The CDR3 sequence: CASSLIQGQSSDTQYF. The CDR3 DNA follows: TGTGCCAGCAGCTTAATACAGGGGCAGTCATCAGATACGCAGTATTTT.